The 25 T cell receptor beta chains below come from one sample, sequenced in a study of T cell changes during pregnancy in multiple sclerosis. The repertoire was sequenced with immunoSEQ multiplex PCR; TCRdb's copy has only in-frame clones and lacks some. The sample includes approximately 130,000 clones, under 95% of them seen just once. The starting material was peripheral blood, obtained before pregnancy. These receptors came from a female donor with multiple sclerosis, enrolled in a pregnancy study.

The J gene is TRBJ1-1, the V gene TRBV5-4, with TRBD1 matching over 7 bases. The CDR3 contains 13 residues. Germline V CDR1 and CDR2: SGHNT, YYREEE (reference sequence). Germline trimming cut 10 bases from V and 0 bases from J; bases unmatched to any gene: 6. CDR3 loop: CAGSQGMNTEAFF. The CDR3 coding sequence is TGTGCCGGGTCACAGGGGATGAACACTGAAGCTTTCTTT.

This chain joins TRBV2 and TRBJ2-3; 11 nucleotides line up with TRBD1. The CDR3 runs 16 residues. V lost 1 base to trimming and J lost 3 bases; unmatched junction nucleotides: 3. Germline V gene data show CDR1 as SNHLY and CDR2 as FYNNEI. The CDR3 nucleotides read TGTGCCAGCAGTGAAGGGACAGGGGGCTGGACAGATACGCAGTATTTT. Translating it yields CASSEGTGGWTDTQYF. Looking up the rest from reference TRBV2 and TRBJ2-3 gives the full variable domain: EPEVTQTPSHQVTQMGQEVILRCVPISNHLYFYWYRQILGQKVEFLVSFYNNEISEKSEIFDDQFSVERPDGSNFTLKIRSTKLEDSAMYFCASSEGTGGWTDTQYFGPGTRLTVL.

This clone was recorded once. The chain has TRBV6-5 and TRBJ2-5, with D uncertain. CDR3 size: 13 residues. Germline CDR1 MNHEY, CDR2 SVGAGI. V dropped 5 bases and J dropped 5 bases, with 12 bases sitting between them. The CDR3 sequence: CASSALRVETQYF. The CDR3 DNA follows: TGTGCCAGCAGTGCTCTTCGGGTCGAGACCCAGTACTTC.

The V call is TRBV27, the J call TRBJ1-1, with D unresolved. Germline assignment: CDR1 MNHEY and CDR2 SMNVEV (reference sequence). V was trimmed by 3 bases and J by 1 base, leaving 6 bases between them. This CDR3 spans 13 amino acids. DNA of the CDR3: TGTGCCAGCAGTTTGGGCCCGAACACTGAAGCTTTCTTT. Protein product: CASSLGPNTEAFF.

Notes on this clone: Other nucleotide sequences from this sample produce the same CDR3. This rearrangement joins TRBV27 to TRBJ2-7; D might be TRBD1 (5 bases). From germline, CDR1 is MNHEY and CDR2 SMNVEV (reference sequence). The CDR3 totals 13 residues. V lost 2 bases, J lost 0 bases, and 5 bases lay in between. This CDR3 reads CASSLTGSYEQYF. As DNA, the CDR3 is TGTGCCAGCAGTTTAACAGGCTCCTACGAGCAGTACTTC.

The genes are TRBV15 and TRBJ1-2; a possible D gene is TRBD1 (5 bases). The V end lost 0 bases, the J end lost 6 bases, and 8 bases lay between the germline ends. Looked up from germline, CDR1 is LNHNV and CDR2 is YYDKDF (reference sequence). The CDR3 sequence is 13 residues long. CDR3 region: CATSRDRVNGYTF. The DNA of the CDR3 is TGTGCCACCAGCAGAGACAGGGTGAATGGCTACACCTTC.

The CDR3 protein is CASSLDRGWRKLFF. CDR3 bases: TGTGCCAGCAGCCTAGACAGGGGCTGGCGAAAACTGTTTTTT. This chain joins TRBV6-1 and TRBJ1-4, with 8 bases identical to TRBD1. The J segment lost 10 bases and the V segment lost 6 bases, leaving 10 bases of the junction unmatched. CDR1 is MNHNS, CDR2 SASEGT, per germline. The CDR3 length is 14 residues.

The chain recombines TRBV27 with TRBJ2-5, with no clear D. Germline loops: CDR1 MNHEY, CDR2 SMNVEV (reference sequence). The CDR3 consists of 11 residues. V lost 7 bases and J 5 bases, leaving 8 bases between the germline ends. The CDR3 spells CASTRVETQYF. In DNA form, the CDR3 reads TGTGCCAGCACTCGAGTGGAGACCCAGTACTTC.

The chain joins TRBV5-1 to TRBJ2-1; D possibly corresponds to TRBD1 (6 bases). The CDR3 sequence is 15 residues long. Per the germline V gene, CDR1 is SGHRS and CDR2 is YFSETQ. V gave up 6 bases and J gave up 0 bases, with 13 bases separating them. In DNA form, the CDR3 reads TGCGCCAGCACCCCCGGACAGTCCTCCTACAATGAGCAGTTCTTC. Its protein product is CASTPGQSSYNEQFF. The full variable domain, its missing parts supplied by reference TRBV5-1 and TRBJ2-1, is KAGVTQTPRYLIKTRGQQVTLSCSPISGHRSVSWYQQTPGQGLQFLFEYFSETQRNKGNFPGRFSGRQFSNSRSEMNVSTLELGDSALYLCASTPGQSSYNEQFFGPGTRLTVL.

The J gene is TRBJ2-1, the V gene TRBV7-3, with D possibly being TRBD2 (6 bases). The CDR3 extends over 15 amino acids. The germline V and J ends were trimmed by 5 bases and 4 bases, with 15 bases remaining between them. Looked up from germline, CDR1 is SGHTA and CDR2 is FQGTGA. Written as DNA, the CDR3 is TGTGCCAGCAGCGCCCGACCTAGCGTGTACAATGAGCAGTTCTTC. It yields the protein CASSARPSVYNEQFF. Using reference TRBV7-3 and TRBJ2-1 for the parts outside the CDR3, the full variable domain is GAGVSQTPSNKVTEKGKYVELRCDPISGHTALYWYRQSLGQGPEFLIYFQGTGAADDSGLPNDRFFAVRPEGSVSTLKIQRTERGDSAVYLCASSARPSVYNEQFFGPGTRLTVL.

A note on this clone: Different DNA sequences within this sample yield the same CDR3. This sequence joins TRBV4-2 and TRBJ1-1, with 7 bases that match TRBD1. Trimming removed 3 bases from V and 6 bases from J; junction bases left unmatched: 13. The CDR3 consists of 16 residues. Germline V lookup: CDR1 LGHNA, CDR2 YNFKEQ. DNA for the CDR3: TGTGCCAGCAGCCAGCCGGGACAGCCGATTGGGGCTGAAGCTTTCTTT. Residues: CASSQPGQPIGAEAFF.

The chain has TRBV9 and TRBJ2-5; a weak D match, TRBD1 (7 bases). Looked up from germline, CDR1 is SGDLS and CDR2 is YYNGEE. V was cut by 4 bases and J by 5 bases, with 15 bases left in between. The CDR3 is 14 amino acids. The CDR3 is CASSPRGDRETQYF. CDR3 DNA: TGTGCCAGCAGCCCCAGGGGGGACCGGGAGACCCAGTACTTC.

The V call is TRBV28, the J call TRBJ2-1; D remains ambiguous. Deletions cut 3 bases from V and 0 bases from J, with 15 bases between. The CDR3 contains 17 residues. Germline CDR1 is MDHEN and CDR2 is SYDVKM. CDR3 loop: CASSFNALQSSYNEQFF. The DNA for the CDR3 is TGTGCCAGCAGTTTCAACGCCCTACAGAGCTCCTACAATGAGCAGTTCTTC.

This chain links TRBV29-1 with TRBJ2-2; 9 positions agree with TRBD2. Germline V gene lookup returns CDR1 SQVTM and CDR2 ANQGSEA. J was trimmed by 9 bases and V by 4 bases; bases with no gene match: 6. The CDR3 has 13 residues. The chain's CDR3 is CSVVGSGSRELFF. The CDR3 coding sequence is TGCAGCGTTGTTGGTAGCGGGAGTAGGGAGCTGTTTTTT.

The chain uses TRBV5-4 and TRBJ2-1; D might be TRBD2 (7 bases). V lost 0 bases to trimming and J lost 8 bases, with 15 bases between them. Germline V CDR1 and CDR2: SGHNT, YYREEE (reference sequence). The CDR3 has 15 amino acids. CDR3 coding DNA: TGTGCCAGCAGCTTGGCAGCGGGACGACAGGATGAGCAGTTCTTC. It encodes CASSLAAGRQDEQFF.

V and J are TRBV27 and TRBJ1-5, with D uncertain. CDR3 length equals 14 residues. Germline V gene sequence: CDR1 MNHEY, CDR2 SMNVEV (reference sequence). Trimming took off 1 base at V and 4 bases at J, with 8 bases between the two ends. This CDR3 reads CASSLFGGNQPQHF. In DNA form, the CDR3 reads TGTGCCAGCAGTTTATTTGGAGGAAATCAGCCCCAGCATTTT.

The rearrangement uses TRBV23-1 and TRBJ1-3; D is uncertain. TRBV23-1 is an ORF, and what it does is uncertain. The CDR3 totals 16 residues. V was shortened by 8 bases and J by 1 base, with 18 bases between the two germline ends. The DNA of the CDR3 is TGCGCCAGCGGCCGCCAAATCGGGTGGTCTGGAAACACCATATATTTT. Translation: CASGRQIGWSGNTIYF.

V and J are TRBV7-6 and TRBJ1-6; TRBD1 aligns across 7 bases. This CDR3 is 16 amino acids long. Trimming cost V 4 bases and J 7 bases; bases outside gene matches: 10. The germline CDR1 and CDR2 sequences are SGHVS and FNYEAQ. CDR3 sequence: CASSSELGGTNSPLHF. DNA for the CDR3: TGTGCCAGCAGCTCTGAGTTAGGGGGCACGAATTCACCCCTCCACTTT.

This chain links TRBV7-9 with TRBJ2-1; no clear D. V lost 1 base and J 5 bases, leaving 9 bases between the germline ends. This CDR3 spans 14 amino acids. From germline, CDR1 is SEHNR and CDR2 FQNEAQ (reference sequence). CDR3 sequence (DNA): TGTGCCAGCAGCTTAGGACACCCGGACAATGAGCAGTTCTTC. Translated: CASSLGHPDNEQFF.

The chain is built from TRBV29-1 and TRBJ2-2; 11 nucleotides match TRBD2. Trimming took 5 bases from V and 6 from J; bases not matched to a gene: 5. CDR3 length: 14 amino acids. Germline V gene data show CDR1 as SQVTM and CDR2 as ANQGSEA. CDR3 in amino acids: CSVSQLAGAGELFF. The CDR3 DNA reads as TGCAGCGTTTCCCAACTAGCGGGAGCCGGGGAGCTGTTTTTT.

The CDR3 here is CSVEQGEHYGYTF. The DNA of the CDR3 is TGCAGCGTTGAACAGGGGGAGCATTATGGCTACACCTTC. This chain connects TRBV29-1 to TRBJ1-2, with 7 bases identical to TRBD1. The CDR3 sequence is 13 residues long. Looked up from germline, CDR1 is SQVTM and CDR2 is ANQGSEA. The J segment lost 5 bases and the V segment lost 2 bases, leaving 5 bases of the junction unmatched. Combining the CDR3 with reference TRBV29-1 and TRBJ1-2 gives the whole variable domain SAVISQKPSRDICQRGTSLTIQCQVDSQVTMMFWYRQQPGQSLTLIATANQGSEATYESGFVIDKFPISRPNLTFSTLTVSNMSPEDSSIYLCSVEQGEHYGYTFGSGTRLTVV.

The chain is built from TRBV27 and TRBJ2-7; TRBD1 is a possible D gene (5 bases). The CDR3 is made up of 15 amino acids. V lost 8 bases and J lost 3, with 20 bases in between. The germline V gene has CDR1 MNHEY and CDR2 SMNVEV (reference sequence). This CDR3 is CASAQDTNLFYEQYF. The CDR3 DNA follows: TGTGCCAGCGCCCAGGACACCAACCTGTTCTACGAGCAGTACTTC.

CDR3 protein: CASSKDRGGPIF. CDR3 DNA sequence: TGTGCCAGCAGCAAAGATCGGGGGGGGCCAATCTTC. The rearrangement uses TRBV21-1 and TRBJ2-1; the listed D gene, TRBD2, was not tested against the DNA. TRBV21-1 constitutes a pseudogene. The CDR3 extends over 12 amino acids.

The chain employs TRBV19 and TRBJ1-1; no reliable D call. Looked up from germline, CDR1 is LNHDA and CDR2 is SQIVND (reference sequence). The CDR3 length is 13 residues. V lost 3 bases and J lost 7, with 12 bases in between. Here the CDR3 DNA reads TGTGCCAGTAGTATTTACGCGAGAAGTGAAGCTTTCTTT. Its protein is CASSIYARSEAFF.

The rearrangement joins TRBV18 to TRBJ2-3; TRBD1 matches at 11 bases. J gave up 1 base and V 6 bases, and 6 bases lay outside the gene matches. The CDR3 contains 16 residues. CDR1 and CDR2 (germline): KGHSH, LQKENI. The CDR3 sequence is CASSRGQGAGTDTQYF. The CDR3 DNA follows: TGTGCCAGCTCCCGAGGACAGGGGGCTGGCACAGATACGCAGTATTTT.